This record looks at one T cell receptor (beta chain) sequence and its context. It lacks a known antigen. No quality values exist for individual bases; no much larger clone is one base distant. This sample was taken from a study of control samples from healthy donors and cancer patients (dated by TCRdb to the early 2020s). Receptor amplification or capture employed the immunoSEQ multiplex PCR assay. TCRdb carries this immuneACCESS record with in-frame sequences only. Its versions omit some clonotypes, under half of them owing to an unresolved V gene in the studies checked, with the rest unexplained. This sample holds about 92,000 clones; 82% were observed only once. The ten largest clones take up about 10% of the sample. Material: blood. The receptor was isolated from a woman aged 60-75 years in good health.

The nucleotide sequence is given as TGTGCCAGCTCACCGTTGGGGGAGCCCGGGGAGCAGTACTTC. It translates as CASSPLGEPGEQYF. The chain links TRBV18 with TRBJ2-7; the D gene may be TRBD1 or TRBD2, since each aligns over 5 bases. Per the germline V gene, KGHSH is the CDR1 and LQKENI is the CDR2. From cysteine to phenylalanine, the CDR3 is 14 amino acids long. The sequence is cut down to CDR3 DNA, 42 bases in frame from base 1. V lost 3 bases and J lost 7 bases; the stretch between them is 16 bases long.